This T cell receptor beta chain comes out of a study of T cell changes during pregnancy in multiple sclerosis. V gave up 0 bases and J gave up 7 bases, with 15 bases separating them. CDR1 is LGHNA and CDR2 is YSLEER in the germline V gene. The CDR3 runs to 16 residues. Clones were sequenced by immunoSEQ multiplex PCR, and TCRdb holds only the in-frame ones, with some missing. In the table there are almost 35,000 clones, 90% of which are singletons. The TCR comes from a female donor with multiple sclerosis, enrolled in a pregnancy study. The source was CD8+ T cells from peripheral blood mononuclear cells, collected before pregnancy. The rearrangement uses TRBV4-3 and TRBJ1-4; tentative D call: TRBD1 (6 bases). The CDR3 DNA reads TGCGCCAGCAGCCAAGATTTGGGGGCCTCGGGTGAAAAACTGTTTTTT. Translating gives CASSQDLGASGEKLFF.